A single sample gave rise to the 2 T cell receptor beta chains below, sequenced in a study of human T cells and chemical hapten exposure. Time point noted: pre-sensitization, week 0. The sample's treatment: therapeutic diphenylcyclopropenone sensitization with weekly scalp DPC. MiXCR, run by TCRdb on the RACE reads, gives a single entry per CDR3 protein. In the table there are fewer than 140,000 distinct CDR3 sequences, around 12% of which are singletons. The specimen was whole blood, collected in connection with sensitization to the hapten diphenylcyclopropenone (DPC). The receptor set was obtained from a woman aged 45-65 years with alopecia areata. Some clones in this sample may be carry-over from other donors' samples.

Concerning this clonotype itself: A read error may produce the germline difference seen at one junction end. The CDR3 nucleotides are TGTGCCAGTCGAAAGGGGGCTACGAACAGTGAAGCTTTCTTT. Protein product: CASRKGATNSEAFF. The chain couples TRBV28 to TRBJ1-1; 7 bases fit TRBD1. CDR1 and CDR2 from the germline V gene are MDHEN and SYDVKM. CDR3 size: 14 residues.

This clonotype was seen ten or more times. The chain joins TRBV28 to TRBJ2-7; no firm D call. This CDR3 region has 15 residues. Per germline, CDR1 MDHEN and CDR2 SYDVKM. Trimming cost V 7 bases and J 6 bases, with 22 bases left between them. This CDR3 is CASTPPTGASGEQYF. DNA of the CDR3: TGTGCCAGCACCCCCCCCACTGGAGCGTCTGGCGAGCAGTACTTC.